This T cell receptor (beta chain) originates from a study of blood T cell repertoires in COVID-19. Study-wide context: Italy, Spain and the United States were the sources of the convalescent and acute COVID-19 samples.

V gave up 4 bases and J gave up 3 bases, with 6 bases separating them. Germline CDR1 and CDR2: SGHNT and YYREEE (reference sequence). The length of the CDR3 is 12 residues. Original processing methods: By means of reference gene primer amplification, nucleated cell counts were estimated. Assay used: immunoSEQ multiplex PCR; TCRdb lists only in-frame clones, some missing. V and J calls and clone size come straight from that table; D and trimming were deduced from the DNA. Here the sample spans over 200,000 clones, about 83% being singletons. The receptor was isolated from a man aged 55 to 70 who had recovered from COVID-19. This chain links TRBV5-4 with TRBJ2-3; weak D call: TRBD2 (6 bases). The source material was peripheral blood. For the CDR3, the DNA is TGTGCCAGCAGCCGGGGGACAGATACGCAGTATTTT. This codes for CASSRGTDTQYF.